The present TCR beta chain was sequenced within a study of T cell responses to AZD1222 COVID-19 vaccine. Notes on the study in general: Close to half of spike-specific TCRs reportedly recognize unmutated variant regions. Mostly white British, mostly female donors; authors suggested clonal diversity may be underestimated.

TCRdb's table, derived via immunoSEQ multiplex PCR, lists solely in-frame clones and lacks some. Of 100,000 to 150,000 clones listed, 80% to 95% are singletons. As to this clone: Its antigen is undetermined.

The CDR3 totals 13 residues. V was pared by 3 bases and J by 7 bases, with 9 bases between. This TCR derives from an adult who received the AZD1222 COVID-19 vaccine. The sample here was peripheral blood, taken 28 days after the second AZD1222 dose. V and J are TRBV12-3 or TRBV12-4 and TRBJ1-4; D is possibly TRBD1 (5 bases). Here the CDR3 reads CASSFGTAEKLFF. CDR3 coding DNA: TGTGCCAGCAGTTTTGGGACGGCTGAAAAACTGTTTTTT.